Detailed here is one T cell receptor beta chain. V trimming: 3 bases; J trimming: 4 bases; junction bases outside the gene matches: 6. Germline V gene data show CDR1 as SGHNT and CDR2 as YENEEA. CDR3 size: 15 residues. Here immunoSEQ multiplex PCR was the method, and the copy in TCRdb shows in-frame clones only, minus some. The data show about 360,000 clones, over 70% seen once. These data originate in a study of blood T cell repertoires in COVID-19. Study background: Researchers got acute and convalescent COVID-19 samples from the United States, Italy and Spain. From T cells, B-cell-depleted T cells, or PBMCs came the material, which was cDNA or gDNA.

The chain has TRBV11-3 and TRBJ2-1; 7 bases match TRBD2. This TCR came from a man aged 25-40 years with active or convalescent COVID-19. Input material: peripheral blood. The CDR3 protein is CASSLGGFGYNEQFF. Here the CDR3 DNA reads TGTGCCAGCAGCTTGGGGGGGTTTGGGTACAATGAGCAGTTCTTC.